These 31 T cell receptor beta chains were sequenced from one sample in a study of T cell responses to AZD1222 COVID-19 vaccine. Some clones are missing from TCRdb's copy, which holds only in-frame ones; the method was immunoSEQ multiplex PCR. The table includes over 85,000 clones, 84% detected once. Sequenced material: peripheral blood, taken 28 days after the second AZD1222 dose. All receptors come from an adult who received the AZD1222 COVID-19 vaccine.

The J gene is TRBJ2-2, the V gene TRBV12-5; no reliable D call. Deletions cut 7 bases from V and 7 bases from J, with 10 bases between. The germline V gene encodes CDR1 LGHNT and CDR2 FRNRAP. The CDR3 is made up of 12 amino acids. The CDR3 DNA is TGTGCTAGTGCCACCGGCCGCGGGGAGCTGTTTTTT. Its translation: CASATGRGELFF.

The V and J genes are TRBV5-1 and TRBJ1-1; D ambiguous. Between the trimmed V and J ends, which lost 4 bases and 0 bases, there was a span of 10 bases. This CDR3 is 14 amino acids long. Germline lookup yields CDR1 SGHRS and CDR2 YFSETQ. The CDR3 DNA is TGCGCCAGCAGCGCAAATGGGATGAACACTGAAGCTTTCTTT. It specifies CASSANGMNTEAFF.

CDR3 sequence: CASSLWTGGDEQYF. In DNA form, the CDR3 reads TGTGCCAGCAGCCTCTGGACAGGGGGGGACGAGCAGTACTTC. V usage is TRBV7-2 and J usage is TRBJ2-7; 10 bases map to TRBD1. The germline CDR1 and CDR2 sequences are SGHTA and FQGNSA. The CDR3 covers 14 residues. J was trimmed by 5 bases and V by 5 bases; bases with no gene match: 6.

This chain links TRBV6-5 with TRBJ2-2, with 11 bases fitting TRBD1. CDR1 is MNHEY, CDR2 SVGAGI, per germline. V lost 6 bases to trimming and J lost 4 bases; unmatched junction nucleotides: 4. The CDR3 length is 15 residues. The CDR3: CASRMGQGGTGELFF. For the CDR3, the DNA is TGTGCCAGCAGGATGGGACAGGGGGGCACCGGGGAGCTGTTTTTT.

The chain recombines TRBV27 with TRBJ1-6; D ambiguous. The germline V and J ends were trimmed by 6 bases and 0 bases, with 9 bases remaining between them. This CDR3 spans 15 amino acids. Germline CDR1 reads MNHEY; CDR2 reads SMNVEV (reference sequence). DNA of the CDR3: TGTGCCAGCAGATCTCTACGCTCCTATAATTCACCCCTCCACTTT. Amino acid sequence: CASRSLRSYNSPLHF.

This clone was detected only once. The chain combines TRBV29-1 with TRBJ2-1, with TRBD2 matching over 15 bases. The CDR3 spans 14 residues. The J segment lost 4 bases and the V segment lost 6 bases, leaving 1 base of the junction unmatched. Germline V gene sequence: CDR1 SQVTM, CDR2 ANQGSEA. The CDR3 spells CSVGLAGGYNEQFF. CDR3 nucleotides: TGCAGCGTAGGACTAGCGGGAGGGTACAATGAGCAGTTCTTC.

The CDR3 nucleotides are TGTGCCAGCAGAAACAATGCCGGTTACGAGCAGTACTTC. Its translation: CASRNNAGYEQYF. The chain uses TRBV27 and TRBJ2-7; unclear D gene. In germline, CDR1 is MNHEY, CDR2 SMNVEV (reference sequence). Deletions cut 6 bases from V and 4 bases from J, with 13 bases between. CDR3 length: 13 residues.

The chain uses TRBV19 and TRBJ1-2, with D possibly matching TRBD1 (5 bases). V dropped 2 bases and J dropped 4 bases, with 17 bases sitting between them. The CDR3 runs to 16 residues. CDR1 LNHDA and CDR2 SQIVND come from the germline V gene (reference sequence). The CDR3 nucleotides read TGTGCCAGTAGTATAAGGAGGGGTGGCGGGAGCTATGGCTACACCTTC. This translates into CASSIRRGGGSYGYTF.

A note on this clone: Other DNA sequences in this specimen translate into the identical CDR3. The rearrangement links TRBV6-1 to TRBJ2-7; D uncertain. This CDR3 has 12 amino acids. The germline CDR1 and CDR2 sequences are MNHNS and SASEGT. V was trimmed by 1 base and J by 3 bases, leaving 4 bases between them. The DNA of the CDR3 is TGTGCCAGCAGTGAAGTAGGCTACGAGCAGTACTTC. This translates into CASSEVGYEQYF.

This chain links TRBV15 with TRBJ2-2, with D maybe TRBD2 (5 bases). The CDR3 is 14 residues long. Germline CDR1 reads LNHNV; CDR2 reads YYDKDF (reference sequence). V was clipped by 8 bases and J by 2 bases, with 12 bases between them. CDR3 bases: TGTGCCACCGGTAGTGAGGGTAACACCGGGGAGCTGTTTTTT. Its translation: CATGSEGNTGELFF. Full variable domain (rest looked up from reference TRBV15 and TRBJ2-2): DAMVIQNPRYQVTQFGKPVTLSCSQTLNHNVMYWYQQKSSQAPKLLFHYYDKDFNNEADTPDNFQSRRPNTSFCFLDIRSPGLGDTAMYLCATGSEGNTGELFFGEGSRLTVL.

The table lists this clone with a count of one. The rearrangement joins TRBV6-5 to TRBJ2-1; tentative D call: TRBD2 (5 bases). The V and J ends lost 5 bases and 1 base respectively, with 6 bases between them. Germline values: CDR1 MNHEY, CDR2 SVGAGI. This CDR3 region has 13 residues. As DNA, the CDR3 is TGTGCCAGCAGTCCGGGGTCCTACAATGAGCAGTTCTTC. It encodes CASSPGSYNEQFF.

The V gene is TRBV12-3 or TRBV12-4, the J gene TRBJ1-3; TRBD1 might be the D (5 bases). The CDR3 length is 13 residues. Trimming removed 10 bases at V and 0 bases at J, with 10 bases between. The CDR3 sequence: CATRGDSGNTIYF. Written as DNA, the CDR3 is TGTGCCACCCGGGGCGACTCTGGAAACACCATATATTTT.

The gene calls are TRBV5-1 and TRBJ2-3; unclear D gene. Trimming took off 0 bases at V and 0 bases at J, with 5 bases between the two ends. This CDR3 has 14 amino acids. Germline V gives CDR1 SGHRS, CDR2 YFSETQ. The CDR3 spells CASSLAQSTDTQYF. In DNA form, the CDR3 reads TGCGCCAGCAGCTTGGCCCAAAGCACAGATACGCAGTATTTT.

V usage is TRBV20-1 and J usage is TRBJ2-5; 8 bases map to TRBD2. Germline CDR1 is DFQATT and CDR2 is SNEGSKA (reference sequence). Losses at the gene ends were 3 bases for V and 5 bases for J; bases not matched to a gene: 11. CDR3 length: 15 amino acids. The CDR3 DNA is TGCAGTGCTAGTTCGGGGGGGGCCGAAGAGGAGACCCAGTACTTC. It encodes CSASSGGAEEETQYF.

CDR3 loop: CASGEPGQPSAHGGIQYF. CDR3 DNA sequence: TGTGCCAGCGGGGAGCCGGGTCAGCCCTCTGCCCATGGAGGCATTCAGTACTTC. The gene calls are TRBV27 and TRBJ2-4, with D maybe TRBD2 (5 bases). The ends were cut back, 8 bases at V and 9 bases at J, with 32 bases in the middle. Germline V CDR1 and CDR2: MNHEY, SMNVEV (reference sequence). The CDR3 is 18 residues long.

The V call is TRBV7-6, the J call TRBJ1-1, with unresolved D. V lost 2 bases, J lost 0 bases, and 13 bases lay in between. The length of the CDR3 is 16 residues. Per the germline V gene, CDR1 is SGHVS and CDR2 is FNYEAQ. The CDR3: CASSLRGLEVNTEAFF. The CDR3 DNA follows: TGTGCCAGCAGCTTACGCGGTTTAGAAGTGAACACTGAAGCTTTCTTT.

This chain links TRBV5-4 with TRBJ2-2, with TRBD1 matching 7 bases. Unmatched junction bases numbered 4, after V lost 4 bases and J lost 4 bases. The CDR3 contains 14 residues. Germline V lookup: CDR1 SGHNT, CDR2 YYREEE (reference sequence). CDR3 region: CASSGGQRTGELFF. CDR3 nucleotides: TGTGCCAGCAGCGGGGGACAGCGCACCGGGGAGCTGTTTTTT. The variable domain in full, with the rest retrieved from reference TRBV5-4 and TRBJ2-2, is ETGVTQSPTHLIKTRGQQVTLRCSSQSGHNTVSWYQQALGQGPQFIFQYYREEENGRGNFPPRFSGLQFPNYSSELNVNALELDDSALYLCASSGGQRTGELFFGEGSRLTVL.

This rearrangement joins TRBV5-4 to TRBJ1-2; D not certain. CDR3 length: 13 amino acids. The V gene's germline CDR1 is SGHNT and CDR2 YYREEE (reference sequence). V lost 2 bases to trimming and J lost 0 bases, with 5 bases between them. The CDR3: CASSLDPNYGYTF. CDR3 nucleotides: TGTGCCAGCAGCTTAGACCCTAACTATGGCTACACCTTC. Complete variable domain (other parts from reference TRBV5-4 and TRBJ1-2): ETGVTQSPTHLIKTRGQQVTLRCSSQSGHNTVSWYQQALGQGPQFIFQYYREEENGRGNFPPRFSGLQFPNYSSELNVNALELDDSALYLCASSLDPNYGYTFGSGTRLTVV.

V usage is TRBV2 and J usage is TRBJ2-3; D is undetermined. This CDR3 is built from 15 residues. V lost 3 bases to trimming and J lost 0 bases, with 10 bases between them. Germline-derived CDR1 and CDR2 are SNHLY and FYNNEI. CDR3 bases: TGTGCCAGCAGTGATTGGAGTTCTAGCACAGATACGCAGTATTTT. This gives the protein CASSDWSSSTDTQYF.

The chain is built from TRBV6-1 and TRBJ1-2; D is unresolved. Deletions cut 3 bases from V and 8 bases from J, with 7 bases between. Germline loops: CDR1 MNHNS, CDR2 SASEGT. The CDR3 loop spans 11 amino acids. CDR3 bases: TGTGCCAGCAGTGACAGAAGCGGCTACACCTTC. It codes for CASSDRSGYTF.

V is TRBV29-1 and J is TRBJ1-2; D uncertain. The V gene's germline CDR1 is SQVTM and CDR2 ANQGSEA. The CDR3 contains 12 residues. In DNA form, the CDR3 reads TGCACCGAAGGTCCAGTTAACTATGGCTACACCTTC. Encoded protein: CTEGPVNYGYTF.

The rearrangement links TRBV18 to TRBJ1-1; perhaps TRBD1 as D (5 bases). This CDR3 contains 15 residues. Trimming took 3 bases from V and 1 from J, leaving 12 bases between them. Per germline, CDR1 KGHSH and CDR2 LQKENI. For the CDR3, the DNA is TGTGCCAGCTCACCGTTTGCCAGGGAGAACACTGAAGCTTTCTTT. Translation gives CASSPFARENTEAFF. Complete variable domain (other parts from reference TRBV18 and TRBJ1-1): NAGVMQNPRHLVRRRGQEARLRCSPMKGHSHVYWYRQLPEEGLKFMVYLQKENIIDESGMPKERFSAEFPKEGPSILRIQQVVRGDSAAYFCASSPFARENTEAFFGQGTRLTVV.

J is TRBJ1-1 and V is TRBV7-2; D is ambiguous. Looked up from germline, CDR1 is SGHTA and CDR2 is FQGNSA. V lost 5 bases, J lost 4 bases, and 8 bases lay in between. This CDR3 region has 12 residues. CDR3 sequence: CASSPGPTEAFF. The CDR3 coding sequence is TGTGCCAGCAGCCCCGGACCCACTGAAGCTTTCTTT.

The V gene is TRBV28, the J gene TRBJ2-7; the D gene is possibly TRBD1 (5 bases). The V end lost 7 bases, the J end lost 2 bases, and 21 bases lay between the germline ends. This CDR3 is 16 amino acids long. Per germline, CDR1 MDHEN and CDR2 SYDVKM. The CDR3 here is CASIPRSRTKAYEQYF. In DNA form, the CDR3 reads TGTGCCAGCATCCCCAGGTCCCGGACAAAGGCCTACGAGCAGTACTTC.

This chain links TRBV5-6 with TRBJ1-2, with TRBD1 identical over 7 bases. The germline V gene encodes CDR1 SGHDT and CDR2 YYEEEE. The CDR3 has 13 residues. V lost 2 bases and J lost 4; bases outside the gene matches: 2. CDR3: CASSFDRVYGYTF. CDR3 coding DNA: TGTGCCAGCAGCTTTGACAGGGTCTATGGCTACACCTTC.

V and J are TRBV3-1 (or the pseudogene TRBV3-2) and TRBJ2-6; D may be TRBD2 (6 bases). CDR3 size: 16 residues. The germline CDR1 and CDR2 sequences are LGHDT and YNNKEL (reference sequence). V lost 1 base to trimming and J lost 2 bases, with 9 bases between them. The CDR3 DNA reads TGTGCCAGCAGCCAAGTCGGGGAGGCTGGGGCCAACGTCCTGACTTTC. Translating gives CASSQVGEAGANVLTF.

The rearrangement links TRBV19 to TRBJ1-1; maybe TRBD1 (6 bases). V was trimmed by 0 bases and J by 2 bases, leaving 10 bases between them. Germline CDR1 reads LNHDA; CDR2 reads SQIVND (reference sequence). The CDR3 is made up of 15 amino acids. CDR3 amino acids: CASSIDGRGNTEAFF. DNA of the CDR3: TGTGCCAGTAGTATAGATGGCAGGGGAAACACTGAAGCTTTCTTT.

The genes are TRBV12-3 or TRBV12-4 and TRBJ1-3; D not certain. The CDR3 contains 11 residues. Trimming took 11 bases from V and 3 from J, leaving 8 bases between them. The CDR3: CAYHLGNTIYF. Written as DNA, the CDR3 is TGTGCCTATCACCTTGGAAACACCATATATTTT.

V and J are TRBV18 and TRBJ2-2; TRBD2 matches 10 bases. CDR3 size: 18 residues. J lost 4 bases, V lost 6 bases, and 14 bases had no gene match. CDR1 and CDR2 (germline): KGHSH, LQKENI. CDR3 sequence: CASSPYRPSGGLTGELFF. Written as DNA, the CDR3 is TGTGCCAGCTCGCCCTACCGCCCTAGCGGGGGTCTCACCGGGGAGCTGTTTTTT.

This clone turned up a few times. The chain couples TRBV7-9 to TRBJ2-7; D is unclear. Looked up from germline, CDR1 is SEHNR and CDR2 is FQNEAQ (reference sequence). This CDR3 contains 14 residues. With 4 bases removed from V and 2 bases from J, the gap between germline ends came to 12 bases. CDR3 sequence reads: CASSYLGRAYEQYF. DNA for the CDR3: TGTGCCAGCAGCTACCTAGGCCGAGCCTACGAGCAGTACTTC. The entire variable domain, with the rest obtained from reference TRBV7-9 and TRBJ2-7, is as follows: DTGVSQNPRHKITKRGQNVTFRCDPISEHNRLYWYRQTLGQGPEFLTYFQNEAQLEKSRLLSDRFSAERPKGSFSTLEIQRTEQGDSAMYLCASSYLGRAYEQYFGPGTRLTVT.

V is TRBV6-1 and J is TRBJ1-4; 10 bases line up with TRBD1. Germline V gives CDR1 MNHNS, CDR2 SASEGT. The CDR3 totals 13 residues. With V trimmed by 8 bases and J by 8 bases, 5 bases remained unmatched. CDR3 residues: CASRTGGDEKLFF. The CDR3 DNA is TGTGCCAGCCGGACAGGGGGAGACGAAAAACTGTTTTTT.